Each of the 10 T cell receptor beta chains below was sequenced from the same sample in a study of T cells in Graves' hyperthyroidism and ophthalmopathy. Amplification of TCR beta CDR3 regions used RNA as the template. TCR CDR3 regions were first amplified by RT-PCR with HTBI primers. TCRdb called the multiplex PCR reads again in MiXCR, with one record for every CDR3 protein. The sample gives about 500,000 distinct CDR3 sequences, about 16% of which show up once; approximately 30% is in the top ten. Sequenced sample: blood. All receptors come from a woman aged 25 to 39 with Graves' ophthalmopathy.

In its sample, this clonotype was seen many times. The gene calls are TRBV20-1 and TRBJ2-7; TRBD2 matches 11 bases. The CDR3 runs to 14 residues. V gave up 2 bases and J gave up 2 bases; unmatched junction bases: 2. The germline CDR1 and CDR2 sequences are DFQATT and SNEGSKA (reference sequence). The DNA of the CDR3 is TGCAGTGCTAGATATAGCGGGAGGGCCTACGAGCAGTACTTC. Translated, it gives CSARYSGRAYEQYF.

This clonotype has a handful of counts. This rearrangement joins TRBV11-3 to TRBJ2-2; D call uncertain. This CDR3 comprises 14 residues. Germline V gene lookup returns CDR1 SGHNT and CDR2 YENEEA. Trimming stripped 5 bases from V and 4 bases from J, with 11 bases between. CDR3 DNA sequence: TGTGCCAGCAGCCCGCGCGGACCCACCGGGGAGCTGTTTTTT. As protein: CASSPRGPTGELFF.

The V and J genes are TRBV6-1 and TRBJ1-6; D is unclear. Per germline, CDR1 MNHNS and CDR2 SASEGT. This CDR3 comprises 13 residues. V gave up 4 bases and J gave up 6 bases, with 7 bases separating them. The CDR3 protein is CASSVEGNSPLHF. The CDR3 DNA reads as TGTGCCAGCAGTGTGGAGGGTAATTCACCCCTCCACTTT.

This clonotype was recorded at least ten times. In DNA form, the CDR3 reads TGTGCACATAGCGGGACCATATACAATGAGCAGTTCTTC. It encodes CAHSGTIYNEQFF. This chain links TRBV6-2 or TRBV6-3 with TRBJ2-1; TRBD2 agrees at 8 bases. There are 13 residues in the CDR3. Germline CDR1 MNHEY, CDR2 SVGEGT.

A few counts support this clonotype. V gene TRBV6-1 combines with J gene TRBJ1-3; 10 bases match TRBD1. J gave up 6 bases and V 8 bases, and 13 bases lay outside the gene matches. CDR3 length equals 16 residues. Germline CDR1 MNHNS, CDR2 SASEGT. The CDR3 spells CASLRVSTGGENTIYF. The CDR3 nucleotides are TGTGCCAGCCTGAGGGTTTCGACAGGGGGCGAAAACACCATATATTTT.

This clonotype was counted only a few times. The chain carries TRBV5-4 and TRBJ2-5, with a tentative D call TRBD1 (8 bases). Germline assignment: CDR1 SGHNT and CDR2 YYREEE (reference sequence). The length of the CDR3 is 14 residues. Trimming cost V 4 bases and J 2 bases, with 12 bases left between them. The CDR3, as DNA: TGTGCCAGCAGCGTACAGGGGGGGCAAGAGACCCAGTACTTC. It specifies CASSVQGGQETQYF.

This clonotype was seen repeatedly, ten times or more. The chain carries TRBV7-7 and TRBJ2-5, with TRBD2 matching 7 bases. In germline, CDR1 is SSHAT, CDR2 FNYEAQ (reference sequence). The V segment lost 4 bases and the J segment 4 bases; nucleotides outside the gene matches: 9. The CDR3 extends over 15 amino acids. CDR3 sequence: CASSSRWGRGETQYF. In nucleotides, the CDR3 is TGTGCCAGCAGCTCCCGTTGGGGGAGGGGAGAGACCCAGTACTTC. Looking up the rest from reference TRBV7-7 and TRBJ2-5 gives the full variable domain: GAGVSQSPRYKVTKRGQDVTLRCDPISSHATLYWYQQALGQGPEFLTYFNYEAQPDKSGLPSDRFSAERPEGSISTLTIQRTEQRDSAMYRCASSSRWGRGETQYFGPGTRLLVL.

In its sample, this clonotype was seen many times. This chain joins TRBV18 and TRBJ2-5, with no clear D. The CDR3 totals 14 residues. V was clipped by 2 bases and J by 4 bases, with 11 bases between them. Germline CDR1 is KGHSH and CDR2 is LQKENI. CDR3 coding DNA: TGTGCCAGCTCACCAACGGGTTTCGGAGAGACCCAGTACTTC. Protein sequence: CASSPTGFGETQYF.

This clonotype showed up many times. The rearrangement links TRBV2 to TRBJ1-5, with a tentative D call TRBD1 (6 bases). The CDR3 runs 13 residues. Between the trimmed V and J ends, which lost 6 bases and 4 bases, there was a span of 10 bases. Germline-derived CDR1 and CDR2 are SNHLY and FYNNEI. CDR3 DNA: TGTGCCAGCAGGGGGGGGACAAATCAGCCCCAGCATTTT. Protein sequence: CASRGGTNQPQHF.

Details on this clonotype: The junction departs from germline at one end; a sequencing error may be responsible. The chain is built from TRBV7-9 and TRBJ2-7, with TRBD1 identical over 11 bases. This CDR3 has 16 residues. The germline V gene has CDR1 SEHNR and CDR2 FQNEAQ (reference sequence). The CDR3 here is CTSSPPDGTGGREQYF. CDR3 nucleotide sequence: TGTACCAGCAGCCCTCCAGACGGGACAGGGGGGCGCGAGCAGTACTTC.